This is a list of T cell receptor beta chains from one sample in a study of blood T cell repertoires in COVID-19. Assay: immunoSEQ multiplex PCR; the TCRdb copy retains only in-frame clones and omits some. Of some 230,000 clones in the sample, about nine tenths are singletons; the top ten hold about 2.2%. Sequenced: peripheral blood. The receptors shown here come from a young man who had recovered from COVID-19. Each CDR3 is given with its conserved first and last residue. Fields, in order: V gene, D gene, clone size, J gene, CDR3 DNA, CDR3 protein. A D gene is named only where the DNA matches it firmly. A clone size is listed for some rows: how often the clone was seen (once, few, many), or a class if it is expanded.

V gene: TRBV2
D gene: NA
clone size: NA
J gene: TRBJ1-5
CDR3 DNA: TGTGCCAGCAGTGGGGTGGGGCTGGGGAATCAGCCCCAGCATTTT
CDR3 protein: CASSGVGLGNQPQHF

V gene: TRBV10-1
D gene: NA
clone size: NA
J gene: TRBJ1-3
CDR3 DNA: TGCGCCAGCACCATACGAGGCCGTAGCGCCGGAAACACCATATATTTT
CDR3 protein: CASTIRGRSAGNTIYF

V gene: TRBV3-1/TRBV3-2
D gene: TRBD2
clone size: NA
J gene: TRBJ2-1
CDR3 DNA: TGTGCCAGCAGCCAAGATGTAACTAGCGGGGGGTCCTACAATGAGCAGTTCTTC
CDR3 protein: CASSQDVTSGGSYNEQFF

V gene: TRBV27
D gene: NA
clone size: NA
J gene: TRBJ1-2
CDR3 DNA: TGTGCCAGCAGTACCCTCCTCCAGGGCGCCTATGGCTACACCTTC
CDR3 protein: CASSTLLQGAYGYTF

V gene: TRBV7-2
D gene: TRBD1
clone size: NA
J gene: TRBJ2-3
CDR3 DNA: TGTGCCAGCAGCCTCCAGGGGGGCACAGATACGCAGTATTTT
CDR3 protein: CASSLQGGTDTQYF

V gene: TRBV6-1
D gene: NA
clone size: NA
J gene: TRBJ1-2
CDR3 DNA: TGTGCCAGCAGTGATCCAGGGGCGCACTATGGCTACACCTTC
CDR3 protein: CASSDPGAHYGYTF

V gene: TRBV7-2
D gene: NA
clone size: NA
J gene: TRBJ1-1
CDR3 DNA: TGTGCCAGCAGCTTAGTGCAGGGGACTGAAGCTTTCTTT
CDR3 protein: CASSLVQGTEAFF

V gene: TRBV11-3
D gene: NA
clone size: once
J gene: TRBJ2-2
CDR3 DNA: TGTGCCAGCAGCTTAATGGCCTCCGGGGCCGGGGAGCTGTTTTTT
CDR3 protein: CASSLMASGAGELFF

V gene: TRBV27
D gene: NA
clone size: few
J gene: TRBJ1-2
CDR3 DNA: TGTGCCAGCACCTCCCAGGCATCTAACTATGGCTACACCTTC
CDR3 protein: CASTSQASNYGYTF

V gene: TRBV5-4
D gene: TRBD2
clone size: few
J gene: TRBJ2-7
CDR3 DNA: TGTGCCAGCAGCTTGGTTCTTGCGGGGGACCCCTGGGAGCAGTACTTC
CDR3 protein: CASSLVLAGDPWEQYF

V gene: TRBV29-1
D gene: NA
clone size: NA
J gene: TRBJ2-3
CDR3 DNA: TGCAGCGTTGTAATCCAGGGTGAAGATACGCAGTATTTT
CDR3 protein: CSVVIQGEDTQYF

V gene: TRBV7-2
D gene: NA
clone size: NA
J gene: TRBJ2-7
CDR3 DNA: TGTGCCAGCAGCTTAGGTTTACAGTACGAGCAGTACTTC
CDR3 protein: CASSLGLQYEQYF

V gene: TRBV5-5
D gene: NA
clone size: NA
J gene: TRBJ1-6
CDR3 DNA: TGTGCCAGCAGCCCCCGACCGGGGGGCTTCTTCTATTCACCCCTCCACTTT
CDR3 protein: CASSPRPGGFFYSPLHF

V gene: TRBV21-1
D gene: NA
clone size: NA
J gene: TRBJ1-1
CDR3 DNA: TGTGCCAGCAGCAACTCCCGCGGGGCTGAAGCTTTCTTT
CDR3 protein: CASSNSRGAEAFF

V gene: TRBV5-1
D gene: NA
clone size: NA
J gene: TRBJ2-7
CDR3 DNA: TGCGCCAGCAGCTTGGGGGTTGGCGGGGCCTACGAGCAGTACTTC
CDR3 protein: CASSLGVGGAYEQYF

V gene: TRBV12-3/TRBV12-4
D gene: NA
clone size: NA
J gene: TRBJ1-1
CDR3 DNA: TGTGCCAGCAGTTGGAGGGGGAACACTGAAGCTTTCTTT
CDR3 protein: CASSWRGNTEAFF

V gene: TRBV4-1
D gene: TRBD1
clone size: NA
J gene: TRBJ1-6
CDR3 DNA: TGCGCCAGCAGCCAATGGGTGACAGGGAGGATTGATTCACCCCTCCACTTT
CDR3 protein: CASSQWVTGRIDSPLHF

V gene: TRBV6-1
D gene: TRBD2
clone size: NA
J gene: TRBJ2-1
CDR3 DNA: TGTGCCAGCAGTGAAGTCCTCGCGGGGGGGCCCTACAATGAGCAGTTCTTC
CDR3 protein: CASSEVLAGGPYNEQFF

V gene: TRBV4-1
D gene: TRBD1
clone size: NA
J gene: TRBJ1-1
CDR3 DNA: TGCGCCAGCAGCCCAGGGGGGTGGAACACTGAAGCTTTCTTT
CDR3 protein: CASSPGGWNTEAFF

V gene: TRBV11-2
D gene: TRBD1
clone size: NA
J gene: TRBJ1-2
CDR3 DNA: TGTGCCAGCAGCTTTATGGATCAGGGGGCTTCCAGTAACTATGGCTACACCTTC
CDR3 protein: CASSFMDQGASSNYGYTF

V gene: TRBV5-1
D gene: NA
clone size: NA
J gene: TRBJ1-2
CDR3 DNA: TGCGCCAGCAGCTTGGACGGGGGGAACTATGGCTACACCTTC
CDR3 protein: CASSLDGGNYGYTF

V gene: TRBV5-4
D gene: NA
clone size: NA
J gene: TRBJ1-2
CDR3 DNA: TGTGCCAGCAGCTTCCCGTTACTGACAGCTAACTATGGCTACACCTTC
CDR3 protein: CASSFPLLTANYGYTF

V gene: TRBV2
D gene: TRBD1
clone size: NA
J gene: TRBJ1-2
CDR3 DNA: TGTGCCAGCAGTGCCCGGACAGGGGGCAACTATGGCTACACCTTC
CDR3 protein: CASSARTGGNYGYTF

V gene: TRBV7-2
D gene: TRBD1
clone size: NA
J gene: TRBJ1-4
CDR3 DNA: TGTGCCAGCAGCTTCAGACAGGGTAGTGAAAAACTGTTTTTT
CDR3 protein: CASSFRQGSEKLFF

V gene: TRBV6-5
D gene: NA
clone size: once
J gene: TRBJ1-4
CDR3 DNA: TGTGCCAGCACACCTTTGGGGAGTAATGAAAAACTGTTTTTT
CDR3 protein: CASTPLGSNEKLFF

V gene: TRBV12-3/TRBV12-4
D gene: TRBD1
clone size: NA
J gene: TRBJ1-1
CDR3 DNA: TGTGCCAGCAGTCTCGGGACAGAGTATGAAGCTTTCTTT
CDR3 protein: CASSLGTEYEAFF

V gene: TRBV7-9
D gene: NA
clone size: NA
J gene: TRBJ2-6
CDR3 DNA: TGTGCCAGCAACGGTCTAGCGTCTGGGGCCAACGTCCTGACTTTC
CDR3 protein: CASNGLASGANVLTF

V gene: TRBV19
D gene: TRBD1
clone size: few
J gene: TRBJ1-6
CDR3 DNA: TGTGCCAGTAGTTTCCGGGACAGGGGCGAAGAGATCAATTCACCCCTCCACTTT
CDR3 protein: CASSFRDRGEEINSPLHF

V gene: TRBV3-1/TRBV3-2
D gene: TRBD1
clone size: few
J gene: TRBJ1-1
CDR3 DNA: TGTGCCACCAGCCAGGGACAGGGGAACACTGAAGCTTTCTTT
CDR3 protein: CATSQGQGNTEAFF

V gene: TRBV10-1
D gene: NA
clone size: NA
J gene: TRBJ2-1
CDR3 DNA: TGCGCCAGCAGTGAATGGTATCAGGGTTCGTCTTATGAGCAGTTCTTC
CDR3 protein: CASSEWYQGSSYEQFF

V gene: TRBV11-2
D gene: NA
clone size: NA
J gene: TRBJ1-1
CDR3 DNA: TGTGCCAGCAGCTTGAGTTCGTCGCGGAACACTGAAGCTTTCTTT
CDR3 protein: CASSLSSSRNTEAFF

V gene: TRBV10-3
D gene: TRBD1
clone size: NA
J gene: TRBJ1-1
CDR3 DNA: TGTGCCACCAGGGGGTCGGAGGCGGATGAAGCTTTCTTT
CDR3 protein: CATRGSEADEAFF

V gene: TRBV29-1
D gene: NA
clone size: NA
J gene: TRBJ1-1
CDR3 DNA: TGCAGCGTTGAAATTCTGGGGGCCAAGAGGGCTGAAGCTTTCTTT
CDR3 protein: CSVEILGAKRAEAFF

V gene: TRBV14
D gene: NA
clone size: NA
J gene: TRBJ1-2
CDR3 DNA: TGTGCCAGCAGCGTCAAGGGCGCCGACCCGGGGGGCTACACCTTC
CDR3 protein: CASSVKGADPGGYTF

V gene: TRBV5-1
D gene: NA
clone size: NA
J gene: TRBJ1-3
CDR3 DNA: TGCGCCAGCAGCCCCGTCTACTCCTCTGGAAACACCATATATTTT
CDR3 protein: CASSPVYSSGNTIYF

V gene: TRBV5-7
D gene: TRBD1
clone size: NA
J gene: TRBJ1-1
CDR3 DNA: TGTGCCAGCAGCTTGTGTCAGGGGGCCAGTTTGGGCACTGAAGCTTTCTTT
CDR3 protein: CASSLCQGASLGTEAFF

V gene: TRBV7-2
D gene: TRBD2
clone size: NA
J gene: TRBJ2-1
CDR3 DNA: TGTGCCAGCAGTTTTAGCGGGGATGAGCAGTTCTTC
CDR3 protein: CASSFSGDEQFF

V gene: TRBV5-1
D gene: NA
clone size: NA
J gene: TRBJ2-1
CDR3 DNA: TGCGCCAGCAGCTTGGCGGGGGGCGCGGAAAGTTACAATGAGCAGTTCTTC
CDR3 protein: CASSLAGGAESYNEQFF

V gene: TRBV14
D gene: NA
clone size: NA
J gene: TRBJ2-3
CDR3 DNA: TGTGCCAGCAGCCAAGATCCCAGACTCCACACAGATACGCAGTATTTT
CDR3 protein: CASSQDPRLHTDTQYF

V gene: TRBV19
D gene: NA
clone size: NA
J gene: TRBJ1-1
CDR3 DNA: TGTGCCAGTAGACAGTCTCGCAACACTGAAGCTTTCTTT
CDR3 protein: CASRQSRNTEAFF

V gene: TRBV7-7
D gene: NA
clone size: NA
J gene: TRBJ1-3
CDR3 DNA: TGTGCCAGCAGCTTCGGACGGGACTCTGGAAACACCATATATTTT
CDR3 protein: CASSFGRDSGNTIYF